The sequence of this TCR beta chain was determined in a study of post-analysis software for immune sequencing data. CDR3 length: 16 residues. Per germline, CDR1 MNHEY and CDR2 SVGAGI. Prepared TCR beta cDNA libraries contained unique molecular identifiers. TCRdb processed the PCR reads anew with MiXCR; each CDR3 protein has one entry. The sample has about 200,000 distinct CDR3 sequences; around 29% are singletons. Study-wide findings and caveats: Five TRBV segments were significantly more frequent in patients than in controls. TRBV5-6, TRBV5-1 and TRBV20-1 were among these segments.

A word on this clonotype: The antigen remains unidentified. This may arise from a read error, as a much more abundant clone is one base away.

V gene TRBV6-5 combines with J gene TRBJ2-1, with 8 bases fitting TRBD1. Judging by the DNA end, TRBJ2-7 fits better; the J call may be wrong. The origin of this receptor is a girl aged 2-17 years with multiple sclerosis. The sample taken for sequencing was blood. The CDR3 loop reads CASSSGTGSSYNEQYF. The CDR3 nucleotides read TGTGCCAGCAGTTCAGGGACAGGAAGCTCCTACAATGAGCAGTACTTC.